The T cell receptor beta chain under discussion was sequenced for a study of cytomegalovirus exposure and HLA in healthy donors. Overall study results and limits: In an earlier analysis, most TCR beta V segments were productive about 90% or about 30% of the time. TCR beta chain V- and J-gene trimming was linked, in a later analysis, to a missense variant in DCLRE1C. What TCR beta sequences reportedly achieved was accurate prediction of HLA-A and HLA-B alleles in most subjects.

This clone has a single count. What it binds is not known. With 0 bases removed from V and 5 bases from J, the gap between germline ends came to 20 bases. CDR1 and CDR2 (germline): SGDLS, YYNGEE. The CDR3 length is 17 residues. The PCR was carried out with 60 Vbeta primers and 13 Jbeta primers. Clones were read by immunoSEQ multiplex PCR, and TCRdb kept only the in-frame ones, dropping some. The sample records about 200,000 clones, 75% to 80% being singletons. Source material: PBMCs. This TCR came from a young man in good health and CMV-seronegative. This sequence joins TRBV9 and TRBJ2-5; D might be TRBD1 (6 bases). The CDR3 DNA reads as TGTGCCAGCAGCGTAGGTTCAGGGGCCTTCCCCGGGGAGACCCAGTACTTC. Translation gives CASSVGSGAFPGETQYF. The variable domain in full, completed from reference TRBV9 and TRBJ2-5, reads DSGVTQTPKHLITATGQRVTLRCSPRSGDLSVYWYQQSLDQGLQFLIQYYNGEERAKGNILERFSAQQFPDLHSELNLSSLELGDSALYFCASSVGSGAFPGETQYFGPGTRLLVL.